This paragraph reports one TCR beta chain. This entry comes from a study of blood T cell repertoires in COVID-19. Background on the study: Both acute and convalescent COVID-19 samples were obtained from the United States, Italy and Spain. From T cells, B-cell-depleted T cells, or PBMCs came the material, which was cDNA or gDNA.

Original analysis: Amplifying reference gene primers gave estimates of nucleated cell counts. Sequencing was performed with immunoSEQ multiplex PCR; in TCRdb, only in-frame clones are kept and a portion is missing. That table gives V, J and clone size, and the DNA gave D and trimming. In the table there are under 200,000 clones, 88% of which are singletons. This CDR3 comprises 15 residues. V was pared by 4 bases and J by 0 bases, with 9 bases between. Germline-derived CDR1 and CDR2 are SEHNR and FQNEAQ (reference sequence). The sample comprised peripheral blood. The source of this sequence is a man aged 35 to 55 with active or convalescent COVID-19. The chain has TRBV7-9 and TRBJ1-4; D is possibly TRBD1 (5 bases). For the CDR3, the DNA is TGTGCCAGCAGCTATATACAGGCAACTAATGAAAAACTGTTTTTT. It encodes CASSYIQATNEKLFF.